The entry that follows covers one TCR beta chain sequence. The data derive from a study of blood T cell repertoires in COVID-19. Germline V gene data show CDR1 as MNHNY and CDR2 as SVGAGI (reference sequence). V was clipped by 8 bases and J by 0 bases; unmatched bases: 6. The CDR3 sequence is 15 residues long. The data were produced by immunoSEQ multiplex PCR, yet TCRdb's version contains in-frame clones alone and is incomplete. Altogether fewer than 85,000 clones are present, more than 65% being singletons, with the ten largest covering under 30%. The TCR comes from a human donor in a cohort sampled during active COVID-19. V usage is TRBV6-6 and J usage is TRBJ2-1, with 8 nucleotides matching TRBD2. What was sequenced was peripheral blood. The CDR3 spells CASLLAGSSYNEQFF. CDR3 nucleotide sequence: TGTGCCAGCCTTCTAGCGGGCAGCTCCTACAATGAGCAGTTCTTC.